This T cell receptor (beta chain) came from a study of shared clonotypes between healthy human individuals. Study context: Ranging from 18 to 49 in age, donors were two women and a few men. Donors had three CD4 naive, three CD4 memory, two CD8 naive and one CD8 memory plate apiece. Study-level points and caveats: Rarefaction gave evidence that sorted-subset sequencing remained incomplete despite large depth. Lower generation probabilities were found for non-shared clonotypes than for those shared by all four donors.

In this sample, this clone turned up a few times. Its specificity is not known. The naive CD8 subset, CD45RO-negative cells positively selected for CCR7, excluded terminally differentiated effector memory CD45RA+ cells. CDR3 size: 14 residues. V gave up 10 bases and J gave up 2 bases, with 17 bases separating them. Germline values: CDR1 SEHNR, CDR2 FQNEAQ (reference sequence). TCRdb's copy holds only in-frame clones and misses some; the assay was immunoSEQ multiplex PCR. This sample has about 2.1 million clones, with under 95% found just once. The sequence was obtained from a man in his late teens or twenties in good health. Some clones in this sample may be carry-over from other donors' samples. The sample comprised naive CD8+ T cells from PBMCs. The rearrangement joins TRBV7-9 to TRBJ1-1; perhaps TRBD1 as D (5 bases). The CDR3 loop reads CANVLGQINTEAFF. The CDR3 coding sequence is TGTGCCAATGTATTGGGGCAGATAAACACTGAAGCTTTCTTT.